This is a list of T cell receptor beta chains from one sample in a study of human CD4 T cells and Enterobacteriaceae. TCRdb keeps only in-frame clones here, not all; method: immunoSEQ multiplex PCR. Counted here are about 25,000 clones, approximately 81% occurring once; the ten biggest clones make up approximately 0.96%. Sequencing was carried out using memory CD4+ T cells from blood. These receptors all stem from a human donor in good health. The CDR3 runs from the conserved cysteine through the conserved F or W. Each record gives: J gene, D gene, V gene, clone size, CDR3 DNA, CDR3 protein. A D gene is named only where the DNA matches it firmly. Part of the rows lack a size; the others show once, few, many or a class for expanded clones.

>TRBJ2-5|TRBD1|TRBV6-6|-
TGTGCCAGCCATGACAGGGTTGTAGAGACCCAGTACTTC
CASHDRVVETQYF
>TRBJ2-3|-|TRBV7-6|-
TGTGCCAGCAGCTTAGCGGGGACCGGAGGAGATACGCAGTATTTT
CASSLAGTGGDTQYF
>TRBJ2-1|-|TRBV7-8|-
TGTGCCAGCAGCTTAGTGCGCCTTGAGCAGTTCTTC
CASSLVRLEQFF
>TRBJ2-1|-|TRBV4-1|-
TGCGCCAGCAGCCAAGTGCGCCGGGGTTATGAGCAGTTCTTC
CASSQVRRGYEQFF
>TRBJ1-3|-|TRBV5-6|-
TGTGCCAGCAACTTACGACGGAACATTGGCTCTGGAAACACCATATATTTT
CASNLRRNIGSGNTIYF
>TRBJ1-1|-|TRBV7-2|-
TGTGCCAGCAGAGTACAGGATAACACTGAGGCTTTCTTT
CASRVQDNTEAFF
>TRBJ2-5|-|TRBV10-3|-
TGTGCCATCTCGCCTAGCGTAGAGACCCAGTACTTC
CAISPSVETQYF
>TRBJ2-1|-|TRBV11-2|-
TGTGCCAGCAGCTTAGACAGGAACAATGAGCAGTTCTTC
CASSLDRNNEQFF
>TRBJ1-2|TRBD1|TRBV6-5|-
TGTGCCAGCAGTTGGACAGGGAGCGGCTACACCTTC
CASSWTGSGYTF
>TRBJ1-2|-|TRBV6-5|few
TGTGCCAGCAGTTACTCGATGGGGGCGCTTAAGTATGGCTACACCTTC
CASSYSMGALKYGYTF
>TRBJ1-2|-|TRBV7-2|-
TGTGCCAGCAGCGCGGGACAACCAGTTTTCGGGGATGGCTACACCTTC
CASSAGQPVFGDGYTF
>TRBJ2-1|TRBD1|TRBV4-1|-
TGCGCCAGCAGCCAACTGGGACAGGGGATGGATGAGCAGTTCTTC
CASSQLGQGMDEQFF
>TRBJ1-5|-|TRBV5-4|-
TGTGCCAGCAGCTTCGGAGGGAATAGCAATCAGCCCCAGCATTTT
CASSFGGNSNQPQHF
>TRBJ2-3|-|TRBV5-6|once
TGTGCCAGCAGCTTGAGTTGGGCCGGGGTCGCCACAGATACGCAGTATTTT
CASSLSWAGVATDTQYF
>TRBJ2-1|TRBD2|TRBV7-3|once
TGTGCCAGCAGCTCTGGGACTAGCGGGAGAGGTGAGCAGTTCTTC
CASSSGTSGRGEQFF